One sample yielded the 26 T cell receptor beta chains listed below, sequenced in a study of blood T cell repertoires in COVID-19. The assay was immunoSEQ multiplex PCR, and TCRdb's table has in-frame clones only and misses some. The repertoire holds about 120,000 clones, with about 86% as singletons. Sequencing was done on a sample of peripheral blood. Every receptor here comes from a woman aged 45-65 years with active or convalescent COVID-19.

This clone was picked up a small number of times. The chain couples TRBV28 to TRBJ1-2, with TRBD1 identical over 12 bases. Germline V gene data show CDR1 as MDHEN and CDR2 as SYDVKM. The V gene end was trimmed by 3 bases and the J gene end by 6 bases; junction bases not matched to a gene: 8. This CDR3 spans 16 amino acids. The CDR3 loop reads CASSLRGQGALDGYTF. Here the CDR3 DNA reads TGTGCCAGCAGTTTGCGGGGACAGGGGGCTTTGGATGGCTACACCTTC.

The table lists this clone with a count of one. This sequence joins TRBV11-1 and TRBJ2-5; D remains unclear. Trimming cost V 5 bases and J 5 bases, with 18 bases left between them. The CDR3 contains 15 residues. CDR1 is SGHAT and CDR2 is FQDESV in the germline V gene (reference sequence). DNA of the CDR3: TGTGCCAGCAGCCCGTCTCCGTTATATGGCGAGACCCAGTACTTC. Encoded protein: CASSPSPLYGETQYF.

The genes are TRBV12-3 or TRBV12-4 and TRBJ2-7; perhaps TRBD1 as D (6 bases). Trimming stripped 5 bases from V and 3 bases from J, with 11 bases between. The length of the CDR3 is 13 residues. In DNA, the CDR3 is TGTGCCAGCAGTACAGGGACCAACTACGAGCAGTACTTC. Its translation is CASSTGTNYEQYF.

A few counts support this clone. This chain uses TRBV7-3 with TRBJ1-6, with D uncertain. Germline CDR1 SGHTA, CDR2 FQGTGA. CDR3 length: 16 amino acids. V gave up 5 bases and J gave up 7 bases, with 18 bases separating them. The CDR3 protein is CASSALPGRGNSPLHF. The CDR3 coding sequence is TGTGCCAGCAGCGCCCTACCCGGGCGGGGAAATTCACCCCTCCACTTT.

The chain uses TRBV28 and TRBJ2-1, with TRBD2 matching 8 bases. J gave up 2 bases and V 6 bases, and 6 bases lay outside the gene matches. The CDR3 covers 15 residues. Germline V gene sequence: CDR1 MDHEN, CDR2 SYDVKM. As DNA, the CDR3 is TGTGCCAGCAGCCACGAGCGGGAGACCTACAATGAGCAGTTCTTC. This translates into CASSHERETYNEQFF.

The chain employs TRBV18 and TRBJ2-3, with a weak D call TRBD2 (5 bases). The V gene lost 6 bases and the J gene lost 4 bases, with 14 bases spanning the gap. Germline V gene lookup returns CDR1 KGHSH and CDR2 LQKENI. The CDR3 spans 14 residues. The CDR3 bases are TGTGCCAGCTCTCGGGATCAGGCTCCAGATACGCAGTATTTT. Translating it yields CASSRDQAPDTQYF.

This chain uses TRBV6-2 or TRBV6-3 with TRBJ2-6; 10 positions agree with TRBD1. The V gene's germline CDR1 is MNHEY and CDR2 SVGEGT. This CDR3 contains 17 residues. J lost 0 bases, V lost 2 bases, and 1 base had no gene match. The DNA of the CDR3 is TGTGCCAGCAGTTACGGGACAGGGGTCTCTGGGGCCAACGTCCTGACTTTC. This codes for CASSYGTGVSGANVLTF.

The chain links TRBV10-3 to TRBJ2-7, with D uncertain. Trimming shortened V by 5 bases and J by 2 bases, and 10 bases separated the two germline ends. The CDR3 spans 13 residues. Germline loops: CDR1 ENHRY, CDR2 SYGVKD. The chain's CDR3 is CAISPEAPYEQYF. Here the CDR3 DNA reads TGTGCCATCAGTCCCGAGGCCCCCTACGAGCAGTACTTC.

The V gene is TRBV6-5, the J gene TRBJ2-3, with D possibly matching TRBD2 (5 bases). CDR3 length equals 15 residues. Germline CDR1 and CDR2: MNHEY and SVGAGI. With 2 bases removed from V and 2 bases from J, the gap between germline ends came to 11 bases. The CDR3 DNA reads TGTGCCAGCAGTTACCAGCGGAGATACACAGATACGCAGTATTTT. Amino acid sequence: CASSYQRRYTDTQYF.

This clone came up a few times. The chain employs TRBV4-1 and TRBJ2-2, with TRBD2 identical over 8 bases. V gave up 4 bases and J gave up 6 bases; unmatched junction bases: 10. Germline V lookup: CDR1 MGHRA, CDR2 YSYEKL. The CDR3 runs to 16 residues. DNA for the CDR3: TGCGCCAGCAGCCCGGCGGGAGGCTACGTATCCGGGGAGCTGTTTTTT. Translation gives CASSPAGGYVSGELFF.

V usage is TRBV28 and J usage is TRBJ2-4; 10 bases line up with TRBD2. V lost 3 bases, J lost 0 bases, and 8 bases stayed unmatched. Per germline, CDR1 MDHEN and CDR2 SYDVKM. The CDR3 is made up of 18 amino acids. The DNA for the CDR3 is TGTGCCAGCAGTTTTCTAGCGGGAGATTCCTTAGCCAAAAACATTCAGTACTTC. As protein: CASSFLAGDSLAKNIQYF.

This clone appeared once. The chain uses TRBV20-1 and TRBJ2-2, with a tentative D call TRBD2 (5 bases). The CDR3 sequence is 16 residues long. Trimming removed 3 bases from V and 0 bases from J, with 14 bases in between. Germline values: CDR1 DFQATT, CDR2 SNEGSKA (reference sequence). CDR3 coding DNA: TGCAGTGCTAGTTCCCATAGCGCCTCGAACACCGGGGAGCTGTTTTTT. It is translated as CSASSHSASNTGELFF.

This clone was seen more than once but under ten times. J is TRBJ2-1 and V is TRBV6-5; a possible D gene is TRBD1 (5 bases). Trimming took off 7 bases at V and 2 bases at J, with 9 bases between the two ends. The germline V gene has CDR1 MNHEY and CDR2 SVGAGI. The CDR3 loop spans 13 amino acids. The CDR3, as DNA: TGTGCCAGCACTGCAGGGCCCTACAATGAGCAGTTCTTC. Its protein product is CASTAGPYNEQFF.

The chain employs TRBV5-5 and TRBJ1-2; 7 bases agree with TRBD1. The junction had 4 bases not matched to a gene; V was cut back by 5 bases and J by 0 bases. The CDR3 consists of 14 residues. Germline CDR1 and CDR2: SGHKS and YYEKEE (reference sequence). The CDR3 sequence: CASSLDRANYGYTF. CDR3 nucleotides: TGTGCCAGCAGTCTAGACAGGGCTAACTATGGCTACACCTTC.

The gene calls are TRBV19 and TRBJ2-7; 11 bases map to TRBD1. Germline-derived CDR1 and CDR2 are LNHDA and SQIVND (reference sequence). The CDR3 runs 14 residues. J was trimmed by 4 bases and V by 6 bases; bases with no gene match: 5. CDR3 nucleotide sequence: TGTGCCAGTAGCCCCGGGACAGGGGGATACGAGCAGTACTTC. This encodes CASSPGTGGYEQYF.

V gene TRBV28 combines with J gene TRBJ2-4, with 15 bases lining up with TRBD2. The germline gives CDR1 MDHEN, CDR2 SYDVKM. Unmatched junction bases numbered 6, after V lost 1 base and J lost 2 bases. The CDR3 spans 19 residues. The CDR3 region is CASSLSIGTSGGTKNIQYF. In nucleotides, the CDR3 is TGTGCCAGCAGTTTATCTATCGGGACTAGCGGGGGGACCAAAAACATTCAGTACTTC. The full variable domain, rest sourced from reference TRBV28 and TRBJ2-4, is DVKVTQSSRYLVKRTGEKVFLECVQDMDHENMFWYRQDPGLGLRLIYFSYDVKMKEKGDIPEGYSVSREKKERFSLILESASTNQTSMYLCASSLSIGTSGGTKNIQYFGAGTRLSVL.

This rearrangement joins TRBV6-4 to TRBJ2-6; D gene unclear. V was shortened by 2 bases and J by 0 bases, with 8 bases between the two germline ends. From germline, CDR1 is MRHNA and CDR2 SNTAGT. CDR3 size: 16 residues. CDR3 region: CASSDGAPSGANVLTF. DNA of the CDR3: TGTGCCAGCAGTGACGGAGCCCCCTCTGGGGCCAACGTCCTGACTTTC.

The rearrangement uses TRBV6-2 or TRBV6-3 and TRBJ2-3; 8 nucleotides line up with TRBD2. Unmatched junction bases numbered 7, after V lost 6 bases and J lost 5 bases. There are 14 residues in the CDR3. Germline lookup yields CDR1 MNHEY and CDR2 SVGEGT. The CDR3 DNA reads TGTGCCAGCAGCTCAGTAGCGGGAAGAGATACGCAGTATTTT. It encodes CASSSVAGRDTQYF.

The chain is built from TRBV28 and TRBJ1-2; weak D call: TRBD1 (5 bases). Germline loops: CDR1 MDHEN, CDR2 SYDVKM. The germline V and J ends were trimmed by 6 bases and 7 bases, with 12 bases remaining between them. The CDR3 is 12 residues long. CDR3 nucleotides: TGTGCCAGCAGCCCCCCGGGGGGTGGCTACACCTTC. Encoded protein: CASSPPGGGYTF.

This clone occurred once. V is TRBV4-3 and J is TRBJ2-7, with D maybe TRBD1 (5 bases). The germline V gene has CDR1 LGHNA and CDR2 YSLEER. The CDR3 runs to 15 residues. V was cut by 1 base and J by 0 bases, with 10 bases left in between. The CDR3, as DNA: TGCGCCAGCAGCCAAGGTCGCGGACACTCCTACGAGCAGTACTTC. Amino acids: CASSQGRGHSYEQYF.

The chain is built from TRBV18 and TRBJ1-5, with 9 positions matching TRBD1. The trim removed 3 bases at V and 6 bases at J, leaving 6 bases unmatched. Germline CDR1 reads KGHSH; CDR2 reads LQKENI. This CDR3 region has 15 residues. Here the CDR3 reads CASSPWTGAGQPQHF. CDR3 nucleotides: TGTGCCAGCTCACCGTGGACAGGGGCAGGTCAGCCCCAGCATTTT.

The chain couples TRBV23-1 to TRBJ2-2, with a possible D match to TRBD1 (5 bases). TRBV23-1 is reported as an ORF; its role is uncertain. The CDR3 sequence is 16 residues long. Trimming removed 0 bases from V and 7 bases from J, with 15 bases in between. The CDR3 region has the DNA TGCGCCAGCAGTCAATCGTCCAGGGCCCATGACGGGGAGCTGTTTTTT. It encodes CASSQSSRAHDGELFF.

This clone was recorded only once. The chain recombines TRBV13 with TRBJ1-3; a weak D match, TRBD1 (5 bases). Trimming cost V 5 bases and J 7 bases, with 21 bases left between them. The CDR3 length is 16 residues. CDR1 and CDR2 (germline): PRHDT, FYEKMQ (reference sequence). The CDR3 loop reads CASSPGVRGIRNTIYF. The CDR3 nucleotides are TGTGCCAGCAGCCCGGGGGTGAGGGGCATCCGGAACACCATATATTTT.

The gene calls are TRBV19 and TRBJ1-6; D call uncertain. V lost 9 bases to trimming and J lost 7 bases, with 16 bases between them. CDR1 and CDR2 (germline): LNHDA, SQIVND (reference sequence). There are 14 residues in the CDR3. CDR3 loop: CASWPGLENSPLHF. The DNA of the CDR3 is TGTGCCAGCTGGCCCGGACTCGAAAATTCACCCCTCCACTTT.

The count of this clone is one. The V call is TRBV5-6, the J call TRBJ2-3; 8 positions match TRBD2. The CDR3 has 16 amino acids. After removal of 0 bases from V and 4 bases from J, the junction contained 7 bases not matched to a gene. From germline, CDR1 is SGHDT and CDR2 YYEEEE. CDR3 region: CASSLDSGTRPDTQYF. CDR3 sequence (DNA): TGTGCCAGCAGCTTGGATAGCGGGACGAGGCCAGATACGCAGTATTTT.

The chain uses TRBV11-2 and TRBJ2-1, with D tentatively TRBD2 (5 bases). The CDR3 is 16 amino acids. Germline V gene lookup returns CDR1 SGHAT and CDR2 FQNNGV. With 5 bases removed from V and 6 bases from J, the gap between germline ends came to 20 bases. DNA of the CDR3: TGTGCCAGCAGCCCTCGAACTAGGCCCTTGGGCAATGAGCAGTTCTTC. This sequence encodes CASSPRTRPLGNEQFF.